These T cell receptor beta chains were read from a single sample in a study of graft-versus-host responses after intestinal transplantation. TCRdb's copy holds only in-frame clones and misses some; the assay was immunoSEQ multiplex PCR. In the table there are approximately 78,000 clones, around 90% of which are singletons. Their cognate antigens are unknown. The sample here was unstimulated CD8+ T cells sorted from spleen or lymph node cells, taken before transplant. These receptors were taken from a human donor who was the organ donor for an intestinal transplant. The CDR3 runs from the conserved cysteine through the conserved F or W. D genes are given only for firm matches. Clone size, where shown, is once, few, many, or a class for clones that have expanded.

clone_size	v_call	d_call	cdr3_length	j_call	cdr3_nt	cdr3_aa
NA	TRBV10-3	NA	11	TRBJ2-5	TGTGCCATAGGACGGCCGTCCACGAAGTACTTC	CAIGRPSTKYF
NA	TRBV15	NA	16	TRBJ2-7	TGTGCCACCAGCAGAGAGGGTGGAGGGGTGGCCTACGAGCAGTACTTC	CATSREGGGVAYEQYF
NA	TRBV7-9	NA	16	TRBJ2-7	TGTGCCAGCAGCTTAGTGAACACAGGGCCAACCTACGAGCAGTACTTC	CASSLVNTGPTYEQYF
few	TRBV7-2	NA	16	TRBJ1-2	TGTGCCAGCAGCTCCCCTCCAGCGGGTGCTAACTATGGCTACACCTTC	CASSSPPAGANYGYTF
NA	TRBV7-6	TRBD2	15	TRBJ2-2	TGTGCCAGCAGCCCCGGGGGGGCAAACACCGGGGAGCTGTTTTTT	CASSPGGANTGELFF
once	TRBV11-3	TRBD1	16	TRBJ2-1	TGTGCCAGCAGCTTAGGAGGGGAACAGGGGGGCTTAGAGCAGTTCTTC	CASSLGGEQGGLEQFF
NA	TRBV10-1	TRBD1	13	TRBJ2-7	TGCGCCAGCAGTGAGCCGACAGGGACCGAGCAGTACTTC	CASSEPTGTEQYF
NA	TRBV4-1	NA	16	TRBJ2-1	TGCGCCAGCAGCCACTTACAGGATTCGGGCTACAATGAGCAGTTCTTC	CASSHLQDSGYNEQFF
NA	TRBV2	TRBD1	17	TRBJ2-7	TGTGCCAGCAGTGAAGCCGTCAGGGACAGGGGATGGTACGAGCAGTACTTC	CASSEAVRDRGWYEQYF
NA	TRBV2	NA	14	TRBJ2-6	TGTGCCAGCAGGCGAGACTCTGGGGCCAACGTCCTGACTTTC	CASRRDSGANVLTF
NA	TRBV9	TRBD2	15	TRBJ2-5	TGTGCCAGCAGCGGGGGACTAGCGGACCAAGAGACCCAGTACTTC	CASSGGLADQETQYF
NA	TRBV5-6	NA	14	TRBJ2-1	TGTGCCAGCAGTTTTGCTTCAGGCTACAATGAGCAGTTCTTC	CASSFASGYNEQFF
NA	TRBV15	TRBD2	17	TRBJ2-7	TGTGCCACCAGCAGACGCCCATCTAGCGGGGTCTCCTACGAGCAGTACTTC	CATSRRPSSGVSYEQYF
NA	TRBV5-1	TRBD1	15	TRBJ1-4	TGCGCCAGCAGTGGAAGGGACAGTCGGCGCGAAAAACTGTTTTTT	CASSGRDSRREKLFF
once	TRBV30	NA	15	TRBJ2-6	TGTGCCTGGAGTGCCCTAGAAGCTGGGGCCAACGTCCTGACTTTC	CAWSALEAGANVLTF
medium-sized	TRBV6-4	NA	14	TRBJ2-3	TGTGCCAGCAGTGACTCGGGGGGGCCAGATACGCAGTATTTT	CASSDSGGPDTQYF
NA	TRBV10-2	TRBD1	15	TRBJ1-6	TGCGCCAGCAGTGAGTACGGACAGGGTTATTCACCCCTCCACTTT	CASSEYGQGYSPLHF
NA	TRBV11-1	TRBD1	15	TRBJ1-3	TGTGCCAGCAGCTTGGGGGACAGCTCTGGAAACACCATATATTTT	CASSLGDSSGNTIYF
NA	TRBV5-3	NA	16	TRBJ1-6	TGTGCCAGAAGCTTGGCGTTGACACCGGATAATTCACCCCTCCACTTT	CARSLALTPDNSPLHF
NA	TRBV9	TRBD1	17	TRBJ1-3	TGTGCCAGCAGCGTAGCTCTCTTGGACAGGTCTGGAAACACCATATATTTT	CASSVALLDRSGNTIYF
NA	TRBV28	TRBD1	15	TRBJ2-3	TGTGCCAGCAGGCAAGGGACAGGGGCTACGGATACGCAGTATTTT	CASRQGTGATDTQYF
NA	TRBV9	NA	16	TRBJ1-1	TGTGCCAGCAGCGTAGTTCAGGGCCCCCTAAGCGCTGAAGCTTTCTTT	CASSVVQGPLSAEAFF
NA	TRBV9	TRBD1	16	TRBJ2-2	TGTGCCAGCAGTGGTTACGGGACAGTTAACACCGGGGAGCTGTTTTTT	CASSGYGTVNTGELFF
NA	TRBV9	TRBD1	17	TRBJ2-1	TGTGCCAGCAGCGTAGGGTCCGGGACAGGGGCCTACAATGAGCAGTTCTTC	CASSVGSGTGAYNEQFF
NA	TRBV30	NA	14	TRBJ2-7	TGTGCCTGGAGCGTTGTGGAGGGGACCTACGAGCAGTACTTC	CAWSVVEGTYEQYF
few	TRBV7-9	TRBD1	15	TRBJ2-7	TGTGCCAGCAGCTTTAGAGGACAGGGCTCCTACGAGCAGTACTTC	CASSFRGQGSYEQYF
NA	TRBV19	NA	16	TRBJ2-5	TGTGCCAGTAGTATAGCCTCGGACGGGGCCCCAGAGACCCAGTACTTC	CASSIASDGAPETQYF
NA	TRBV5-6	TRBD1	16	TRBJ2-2	TGTGCCAGCAGCTGGGCCGGGACAGGGGACACCGGGGAGCTGTTTTTT	CASSWAGTGDTGELFF
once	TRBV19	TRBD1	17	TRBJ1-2	TGTGCCAGTAGTATAGAAGGGGCGGGACAGCCAAACTATGGCTACACCTTC	CASSIEGAGQPNYGYTF
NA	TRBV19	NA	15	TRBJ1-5	TGTGCCAGTAAATTTTATGTGGGGGCGGGTCAGCCCCAGCATTTT	CASKFYVGAGQPQHF
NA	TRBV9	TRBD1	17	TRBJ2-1	TGTGCCAGCAGCGAGGTAGGCGGGACAGGGGTCTACGATGAGCAGTTCTTC	CASSEVGGTGVYDEQFF
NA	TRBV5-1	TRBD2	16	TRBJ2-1	TGCGCCAGCAGCCCGGGCGGGGGGGCCCCCTACAATGAGCAGTTCTTC	CASSPGGGAPYNEQFF
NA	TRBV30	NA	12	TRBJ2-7	TGTGCCTGGAGTGCACAGGCCTACGAGCAGTACTTC	CAWSAQAYEQYF
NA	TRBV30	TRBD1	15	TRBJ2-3	TGTGCCTGGAAAATTGGACAGGGCGGCACAGATACGCAGTATTTT	CAWKIGQGGTDTQYF
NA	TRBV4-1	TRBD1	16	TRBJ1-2	TGCGCCAGCAGCCAAGATACGGGAAAAGACAGGGATGGCTACACCTTC	CASSQDTGKDRDGYTF
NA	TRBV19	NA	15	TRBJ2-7	TGTGCCAGTAGTACAGATCCGTGGGGCTCCTGCGAGCAGTACTTC	CASSTDPWGSCEQYF
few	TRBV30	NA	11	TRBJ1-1	TGTGCCTGGAGGGTGAACACTGAAGCTTTCTTT	CAWRVNTEAFF
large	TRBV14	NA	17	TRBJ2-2	TGTGCCAGCAGCCAAAAAACGACGCTCACCGGGACCGGGGAGCTGTTTTTT	CASSQKTTLTGTGELFF
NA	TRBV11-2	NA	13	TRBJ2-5	TGTGCCAGCAGCTTAGGGGCTTGGGAGACCCAGTACTTC	CASSLGAWETQYF
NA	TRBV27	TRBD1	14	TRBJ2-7	TGTGCCAGCAGTTTGACAGGGCGCCCTTACGAGCAGTACTTC	CASSLTGRPYEQYF
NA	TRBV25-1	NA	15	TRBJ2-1	TGTGCCAGCAGTGATACGGACAGATCCTACAATGAGCAGTTCTTC	CASSDTDRSYNEQFF
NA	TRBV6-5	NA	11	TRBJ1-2	TGTGCCAGCAGAAACGGGCCGAGCTACACCTTC	CASRNGPSYTF
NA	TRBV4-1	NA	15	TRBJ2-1	TGCGCCAGCAGCCAAGGGGGGTCGATAGGAAATGAGCAGTTCTTC	CASSQGGSIGNEQFF
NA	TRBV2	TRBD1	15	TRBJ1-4	TGTGCCAGCAGTGCAACAGGGGATGAGGATGAAAAACTGTTTTTT	CASSATGDEDEKLFF
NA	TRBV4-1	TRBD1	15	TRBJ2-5	TGCGCCAGCAGCCTATACAGGGGGCGAGGAGAGACCCAGTACTTC	CASSLYRGRGETQYF
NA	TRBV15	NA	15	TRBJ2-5	TGTGCCACCAGCAGAGATTATGAGGGGACAGAGACCCAGTACTTC	CATSRDYEGTETQYF